This TCR beta chain derives from a study of blood T cell repertoires in COVID-19. As for the study in general: Collection of acute and convalescent COVID-19 samples took place in the United States, Italy and Spain. In each case, the material was cDNA or gDNA derived from T cells, B-cell-depleted T cells, or PBMCs.

This clone was picked up one time. In the original workflow: Reference gene primer amplification gave estimated nucleated cell counts. The protocol was immunoSEQ multiplex PCR, while the TCRdb copy is restricted to in-frame clones and leaves out a portion. For V, J and clone size, that table is used; D and trimming come from the DNA. The data contain around 140,000 clones, 84% of them seen just once; the ten biggest clones take up under 1.5%. V was clipped by 6 bases and J by 2 bases, with 14 bases between them. Germline V lookup: CDR1 SGHRS, CDR2 YFSETQ. The CDR3 sequence is 15 residues long. Sequenced material: peripheral blood. The TCR sequence derives from a man in his 60s with acute or convalescent COVID-19. This chain connects TRBV5-1 to TRBJ2-2; D is perhaps TRBD2 (6 bases). The CDR3 coding sequence is TGCGCCAGCACCCCTTTCGGGAGTAACACCGGGGAGCTGTTTTTT. Its protein product is CASTPFGSNTGELFF.